The 22 T cell receptor beta chains listed next were all sequenced from one sample in a study of T cells in Graves' hyperthyroidism and ophthalmopathy. RNA transcripts were the template for amplifying TCR beta CDR3 regions. The study used the HTBI primer set for a first-round RT-PCR of the TCR CDR3. In TCRdb, the multiplex PCR reads were re-called with MiXCR into one record per CDR3 protein. The sample yields over 500,000 distinct CDR3 sequences, over 45% seen once. Input material: peripheral blood or thyroid tissue (not recorded which). The source is an adult woman with Graves' disease, either hyperthyroidism or ophthalmopathy (not recorded which).

This clonotype showed up just once. V and J are TRBV10-1 and TRBJ2-7; 7 bases align to TRBD1. Unmatched junction bases numbered 6, after V lost 6 bases and J lost 4 bases. This CDR3 is built from 13 residues. CDR1 is WNHNN, CDR2 SYGVQD, per germline (reference sequence). CDR3 DNA: TGCGCCAGCAGCGAACACAGGGGTTACGAGCAGTACTTC. Its translation is CASSEHRGYEQYF.

V usage is TRBV2 and J usage is TRBJ1-1; TRBD1 might be the D (6 bases). The V gene's germline CDR1 is SNHLY and CDR2 FYNNEI. The ends were cut back, 5 bases at V and 4 bases at J, with 17 bases in the middle. There are 15 residues in the CDR3. CDR3 amino acids: CASSLAHNRATEAFF. CDR3 in DNA: TGTGCCAGCAGTTTAGCCCACAACAGGGCCACTGAAGCTTTCTTT. Together with reference TRBV2 and TRBJ1-1, the CDR3 gives the full variable domain: EPEVTQTPSHQVTQMGQEVILRCVPISNHLYFYWYRQILGQKVEFLVSFYNNEISEKSEIFDDQFSVERPDGSNFTLKIRSTKLEDSAMYFCASSLAHNRATEAFFGQGTRLTVV.

This clonotype appeared a single time. V gene TRBV5-1 combines with J gene TRBJ2-7; D ambiguous. V was shortened by 4 bases and J by 5 bases, with 13 bases between the two germline ends. This CDR3 has 13 amino acids. Per germline, CDR1 SGHRS and CDR2 YFSETQ. CDR3 in DNA: TGCGCCAGCAGCACAAGAACCACCGACGAGCAGTACTTC. This sequence encodes CASSTRTTDEQYF.

This clonotype was observed many times. The rearrangement joins TRBV20-1 to TRBJ2-2; D unclear. V was pared by 3 bases and J by 0 bases, with 8 bases between. This CDR3 comprises 14 residues. The germline gives CDR1 DFQATT, CDR2 SNEGSKA (reference sequence). The CDR3 reads CSARRPANTGELFF. CDR3 nucleotide sequence: TGCAGTGCTAGGAGGCCAGCGAACACCGGGGAGCTGTTTTTT.

This clonotype was picked up a small number of times. The chain uses TRBV5-6 and TRBJ1-2, with 7 bases identical to TRBD1. Trimming took 4 bases from V and 4 from J; bases not matched to a gene: 7. The germline V gene has CDR1 SGHDT and CDR2 YYEEEE. The CDR3 length is 14 residues. CDR3 amino acids: CASSGGQPTYGYTF. DNA for the CDR3: TGTGCCAGCAGCGGGGGACAGCCTACCTATGGCTACACCTTC.

The sample holds one count of this clonotype. The chain recombines TRBV5-5 with TRBJ2-7; tentative D call: TRBD2 (6 bases). This CDR3 has 16 amino acids. Germline V CDR1 and CDR2: SGHKS, YYEKEE (reference sequence). Trimming shortened V by 0 bases and J by 0 bases, and 13 bases separated the two germline ends. The CDR3: CASSLALGGGSYEQYF. CDR3 DNA sequence: TGTGCCAGCAGCTTGGCCCTGGGAGGCGGCTCCTACGAGCAGTACTTC.

The rearrangement uses TRBV2 and TRBJ2-2; D gene unclear. In germline, CDR1 is SNHLY, CDR2 FYNNEI. The CDR3 is 15 amino acids. Trimming took off 4 bases at V and 6 bases at J, with 15 bases between the two ends. CDR3 amino acids: CASSGHPGGAGELFF. In nucleotides, the CDR3 is TGTGCCAGCAGTGGCCACCCGGGCGGCGCCGGGGAGCTGTTTTTT.

The chain combines TRBV5-1 with TRBJ1-2; D is ambiguous. This CDR3 has 14 amino acids. CDR1 is SGHRS, CDR2 YFSETQ, per germline. The V gene lost 1 base and the J gene lost 0 bases, with 7 bases spanning the gap. This CDR3 is CASSLSGSNYGYTF. CDR3 DNA sequence: TGCGCCAGCAGCTTGTCGGGCTCTAACTATGGCTACACCTTC.

This clonotype was counted many times. The chain uses TRBV29-1 and TRBJ2-7, with TRBD2 matching over 10 bases. This CDR3 region has 12 residues. The germline CDR1 and CDR2 sequences are SQVTM and ANQGSEA. Trimming at V came to 5 bases and at J to 4 bases, leaving 2 bases not matched to a gene. This CDR3 reads CSVKTSGYEQYF. DNA for the CDR3: TGCAGCGTTAAGACTAGCGGGTACGAGCAGTACTTC.

The gene calls are TRBV20-1 and TRBJ1-2; possibly TRBD1 for D (5 bases). Germline V gene sequence: CDR1 DFQATT, CDR2 SNEGSKA (reference sequence). Trimming stripped 6 bases from V and 4 bases from J, with 21 bases between. This CDR3 is built from 15 residues. The CDR3 bases are TGCAGTGCCGAAGGCAGGGCCTCCCGGGGCTATGGCTACACCTTC. It translates to CSAEGRASRGYGYTF.

The J gene is TRBJ1-2, the V gene TRBV11-2; 9 bases line up with TRBD1. V was clipped by 8 bases and J by 7 bases; unmatched bases: 2. This CDR3 spans 11 amino acids. Germline loops: CDR1 SGHAT, CDR2 FQNNGV. CDR3 sequence: CASQGQGGYTF. Here the CDR3 DNA reads TGTGCCAGCCAGGGACAGGGTGGCTACACCTTC.

This clonotype was found many times. The gene calls are TRBV3-1 and TRBJ1-2; D gene unclear. V was shortened by 0 bases and J by 6 bases, with 5 bases between the two germline ends. The CDR3 covers 12 residues. Per germline, CDR1 LGHDT and CDR2 YNNKEL (reference sequence). CDR3 bases: TGTGCCAGCAGCCAAGATTGGAATGGCTACACCTTC. Its translation: CASSQDWNGYTF.

The chain recombines TRBV7-2 with TRBJ2-1; 9 bases are a match to TRBD2. V trimming: 0 bases; J trimming: 4 bases; junction bases outside the gene matches: 4. The length of the CDR3 is 16 residues. Germline V gives CDR1 SGHTA, CDR2 FQGNSA. CDR3 loop: CASSLATSGTYNEQFF. CDR3 nucleotide sequence: TGTGCCAGCAGCTTAGCGACTAGCGGAACGTACAATGAGCAGTTCTTC.

The chain carries TRBV5-1 and TRBJ2-3; the D gene could be TRBD1 or TRBD2 (5 bases each). The V gene's germline CDR1 is SGHRS and CDR2 YFSETQ. The length of the CDR3 is 13 residues. The ends were cut back, 7 bases at V and 1 base at J, with 10 bases in the middle. CDR3: CASARDGTDTQYF. The CDR3 DNA sequence: TGCGCCAGCGCCCGGGACGGCACAGATACGCAGTATTTT. Together with reference TRBV5-1 and TRBJ2-3, the CDR3 gives the full variable domain: KAGVTQTPRYLIKTRGQQVTLSCSPISGHRSVSWYQQTPGQGLQFLFEYFSETQRNKGNFPGRFSGRQFSNSRSEMNVSTLELGDSALYLCASARDGTDTQYFGPGTRLTVL.

CDR3 sequence reads: CASSLDVPGLNYGYTF. The CDR3 region has the DNA TGTGCCAGCAGCTTAGACGTCCCGGGCCTAAACTATGGCTACACCTTC. V gene TRBV7-8 combines with J gene TRBJ1-2; the D is unclear. V was clipped by 1 base and J by 2 bases, with 14 bases between them. The length of the CDR3 is 16 residues. CDR1 and CDR2 (germline): SGHVS, FQNEAQ.

V and J are TRBV10-3 and TRBJ1-5, with 8 bases lining up with TRBD1. This CDR3 spans 14 amino acids. Losses at the gene ends were 10 bases for V and 6 bases for J; bases not matched to a gene: 11. The germline gives CDR1 ENHRY, CDR2 SYGVKD. The CDR3 protein is CASRPTGDGQPQHF. The CDR3 region has the DNA TGTGCCAGCAGACCGACAGGGGACGGTCAGCCCCAGCATTTT.

V is TRBV19 and J is TRBJ2-7; D possibly uses TRBD1 or TRBD2 (5 bases each). This CDR3 spans 13 amino acids. In germline, CDR1 is LNHDA, CDR2 SQIVND (reference sequence). V was trimmed by 8 bases and J by 6 bases, leaving 17 bases between them. The CDR3: CASAAVGVGEQYF. CDR3 nucleotide sequence: TGTGCCAGTGCGGCCGTGGGGGTAGGCGAGCAGTACTTC.

Ten or more counts support this clonotype. This rearrangement joins TRBV6-1 to TRBJ1-2, with D possibly being TRBD1 (5 bases). CDR1 is MNHNS and CDR2 is SASEGT in the germline V gene. V shed 7 bases and J shed 1 base, with 10 bases lying between them. The CDR3 loop spans 13 amino acids. The CDR3 sequence is CASTPTVNYGYTF. The DNA of the CDR3 is TGTGCCAGCACCCCGACAGTTAACTATGGCTACACCTTC.

This clonotype was counted once. The gene calls are TRBV7-2 and TRBJ1-5, with 8 bases aligning to TRBD1. The CDR3 sequence is 14 residues long. V shed 4 bases, J shed 11 bases, and the junction held 10 bases outside the gene matches. The germline V gene encodes CDR1 SGHTA and CDR2 FQGNSA. The CDR3 DNA reads as TGTGCCAGCAGCTGGGGGACAGGCGAAGGGGCCCAGCATTTT. The encoded protein is CASSWGTGEGAQHF.

Only a few counts were recorded for this clonotype. This chain joins TRBV6-1 and TRBJ2-7, with 11 positions matching TRBD2. Germline V gives CDR1 MNHNS, CDR2 SASEGT. The CDR3 has 18 residues. The V gene end was trimmed by 7 bases and the J gene end by 0 bases; junction bases not matched to a gene: 14. This chain's CDR3 is CASIKTGTSGSDSYEQYF. The CDR3 DNA follows: TGTGCCAGCATCAAAACGGGAACTAGCGGGAGCGACTCCTACGAGCAGTACTTC.

Many counts were recorded for this clonotype. The V call is TRBV29-1, the J call TRBJ1-4; 9 bases fit TRBD1. Per germline, CDR1 SQVTM and CDR2 ANQGSEA. V gave up 6 bases and J gave up 5 bases; unmatched junction bases: 10. The CDR3 is made up of 15 amino acids. The CDR3 coding sequence is TGCAGCGTGGGCCATAACAGGGGGCGGAATGAAAAACTGTTTTTT. Amino acids: CSVGHNRGRNEKLFF. Variable domain in full (rest from reference TRBV29-1 and TRBJ1-4): SAVISQKPSRDICQRGTSLTIQCQVDSQVTMMFWYRQQPGQSLTLIATANQGSEATYESGFVIDKFPISRPNLTFSTLTVSNMSPEDSSIYLCSVGHNRGRNEKLFFGSGTQLSVL.

This chain connects TRBV24-1 to TRBJ1-2; tentative D call: TRBD1 (5 bases). Per the germline V gene, CDR1 is KGHDR and CDR2 is SFDVKD. Trimming removed 9 bases from V and 6 bases from J, with 13 bases in between. The CDR3 covers 12 residues. The CDR3 DNA reads TGTGCCACCCGAGCGGGGGACGATGGCTACACCTTC. Encoded protein: CATRAGDDGYTF.